Listed here is a single TCR beta chain. These data come from a study of T cells in Graves' hyperthyroidism and ophthalmopathy. TCR beta CDR3 region amplification was performed from RNA transcripts. HTBI primers were used for first-round RT-PCR of the TCR CDR3. TCRdb independently ran MiXCR on the multiplex PCR reads; one entry per CDR3 protein. The table includes 300,000 to 350,000 distinct CDR3 sequences, approximately 14% detected once. The sample consisted of blood. The receptor's source is a woman under 40 with Graves' hyperthyroidism.

CDR3: CSLSYPLAGGGDTQYF. CDR3 coding DNA: TGCAGCCTCAGCTACCCACTAGCGGGAGGTGGAGATACGCAGTATTTT. V is TRBV20-1 and J is TRBJ2-3, with 12 bases aligning to TRBD2. Germline V lookup: CDR1 DFQATT, CDR2 SNEGSKA (reference sequence). The CDR3 is 16 amino acids.